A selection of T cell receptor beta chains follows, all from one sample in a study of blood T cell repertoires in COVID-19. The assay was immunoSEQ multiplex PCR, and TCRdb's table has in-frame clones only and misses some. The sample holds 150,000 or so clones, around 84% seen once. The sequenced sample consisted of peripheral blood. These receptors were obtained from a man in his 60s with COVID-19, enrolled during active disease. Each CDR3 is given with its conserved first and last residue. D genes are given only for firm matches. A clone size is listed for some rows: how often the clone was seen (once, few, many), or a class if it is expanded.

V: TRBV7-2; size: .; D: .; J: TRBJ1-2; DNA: TGTGCCAGCAGCTTAGCGCAGGGTGGCAACTATGGCTACACCTTC; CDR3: CASSLAQGGNYGYTF
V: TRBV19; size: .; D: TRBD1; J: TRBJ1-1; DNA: TGTGCCAGTAGGGGGACAGAGAACACTGAAGCTTTCTTT; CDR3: CASRGTENTEAFF
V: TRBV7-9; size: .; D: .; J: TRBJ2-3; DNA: TGTGCCAGCAGCGCCCGCAGGGATAGCACAGATACGCAGTATTTT; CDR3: CASSARRDSTDTQYF
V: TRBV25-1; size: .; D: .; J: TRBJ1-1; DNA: TGTGCCAGCAGTGATTCGAGTATTGGAGATGAAGCTTTCTTT; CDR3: CASSDSSIGDEAFF
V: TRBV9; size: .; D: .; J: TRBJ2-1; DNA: TGTGCCAGCAGCGTAGGCCCGGGCGAGGGCAATGAGCAGTTCTTC; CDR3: CASSVGPGEGNEQFF
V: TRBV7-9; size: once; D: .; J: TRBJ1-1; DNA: TGTGCCAGCAGCATGTCAAGGTGGACACGAAACACTGAAGCTTTCTTT; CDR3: CASSMSRWTRNTEAFF
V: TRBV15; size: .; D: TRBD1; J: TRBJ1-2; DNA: TGTGCCACCAGCAGAGAGGGGACAGGCGTCTACACCTTC; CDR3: CATSREGTGVYTF
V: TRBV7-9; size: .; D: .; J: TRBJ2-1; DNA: TGTGCCAGCAGCCCCCGATGGGCATCTGATGAGCAGTTCTTC; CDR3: CASSPRWASDEQFF
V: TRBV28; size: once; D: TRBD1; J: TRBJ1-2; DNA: TGTGCCAGCAGCCTTACAGGGGTTGGCTACACCTTC; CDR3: CASSLTGVGYTF
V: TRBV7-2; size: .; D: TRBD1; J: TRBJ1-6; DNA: TGTGCCAGCAGCATGACAGGGGGAAGTAAATCACCCCTCCACTTT; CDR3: CASSMTGGSKSPLHF
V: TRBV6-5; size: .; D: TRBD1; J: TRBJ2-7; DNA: TGTGCCAGCAGTTACTCGCTACAGGGGGCCACCTACGAGCAGTACTTC; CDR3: CASSYSLQGATYEQYF
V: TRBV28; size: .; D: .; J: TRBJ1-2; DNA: TGTGCCAGCACCTCGAGGAACTATGGCTACACCTTC; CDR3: CASTSRNYGYTF
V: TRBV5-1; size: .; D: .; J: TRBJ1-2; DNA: TGCGCCAGCAGCGAACCGGGACAACAAGTAAACTATGGCTACACCTTC; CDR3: CASSEPGQQVNYGYTF
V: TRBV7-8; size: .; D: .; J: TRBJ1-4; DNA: TGTGCCAGCAGCTACGACAGTTACAATGAAAAACTGTTTTTT; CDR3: CASSYDSYNEKLFF
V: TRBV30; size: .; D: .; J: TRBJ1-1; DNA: TGTGCCACGGACCAAGGGGACACTATGAACACTGAAGCTTTCTTT; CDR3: CATDQGDTMNTEAFF
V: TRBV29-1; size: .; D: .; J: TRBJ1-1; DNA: TGCAGCGCCGAGGGAGGGAGGTTGGTGAACACTGAAGCTTTCTTT; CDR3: CSAEGGRLVNTEAFF
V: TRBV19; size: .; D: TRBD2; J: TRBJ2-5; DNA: TGTGCCAGTAGTATGCCCCAGCTAGCGGGGGTTCAAGAGACCCAGTACTTC; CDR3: CASSMPQLAGVQETQYF
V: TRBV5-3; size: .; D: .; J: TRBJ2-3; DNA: TGTGCCAGAAGCTTAGGGAGGCAAAAACTCACAGATACGCAGTATTTT; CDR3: CARSLGRQKLTDTQYF
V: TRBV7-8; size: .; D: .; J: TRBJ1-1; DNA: TGTGCCAGCAGCTTAGCGAGGAACACTGAAGCTTTCTTT; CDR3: CASSLARNTEAFF
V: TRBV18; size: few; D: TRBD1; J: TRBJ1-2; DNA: TGTGCCAGCTCACCCGGGACAGATAGGGGCTACACCTTC; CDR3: CASSPGTDRGYTF
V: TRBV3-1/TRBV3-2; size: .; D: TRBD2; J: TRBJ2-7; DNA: TGTGCCAGCAGCCAAGTGACTAGCGGTACCTACGAGCAGTACTTC; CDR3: CASSQVTSGTYEQYF
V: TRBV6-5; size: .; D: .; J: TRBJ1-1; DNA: TGTGCCAGCAGCCCCTCGGGGTACGGCGACACTGAAGCTTTCTTT; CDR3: CASSPSGYGDTEAFF
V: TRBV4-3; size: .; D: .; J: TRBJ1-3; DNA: TGCGCCAGCAGCCGCGTCGGGGTCCTTGGAAACACCATATATTTT; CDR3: CASSRVGVLGNTIYF
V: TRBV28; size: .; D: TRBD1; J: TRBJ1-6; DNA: TGTGCCAGCAGTTTACAGGGGGCGTTTAATTCACCCCTCCACTTT; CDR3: CASSLQGAFNSPLHF
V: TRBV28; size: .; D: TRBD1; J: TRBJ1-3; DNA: TGTGCCAGCAGGGGAACCCCGGGACAGACCTTACCCTATTCTGGAAACACCATATATTTT; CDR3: CASRGTPGQTLPYSGNTIYF
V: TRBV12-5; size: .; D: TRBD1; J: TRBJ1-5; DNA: TGTGCTAGTGGTTTTGGGACAGAGCGGCCCCAGCATTTT; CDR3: CASGFGTERPQHF
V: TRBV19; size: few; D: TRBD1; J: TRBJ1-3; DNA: TGTGCCAGTAGGGCAGGGGGCCCCACTGGAAACACCATATATTTT; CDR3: CASRAGGPTGNTIYF
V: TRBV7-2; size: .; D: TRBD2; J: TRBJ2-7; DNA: TGTGCCAGCAGCCCGGCCGGGAGGCCCACGGAGCAGTACTTC; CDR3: CASSPAGRPTEQYF
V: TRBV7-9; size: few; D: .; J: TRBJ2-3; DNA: TGTGCCAGCAGCTTATATAGCTCAGATACGCAGTATTTT; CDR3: CASSLYSSDTQYF
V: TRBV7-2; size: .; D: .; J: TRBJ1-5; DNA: TGTGCCAGCAGCTCCCAGGGGATGGGCAATCAGCCCCAGCATTTT; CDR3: CASSSQGMGNQPQHF
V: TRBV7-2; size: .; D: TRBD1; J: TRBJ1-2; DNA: TGTGCCAGCAGCACCACAGCGAGGGGGCACTATGGCTACACCTTC; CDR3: CASSTTARGHYGYTF
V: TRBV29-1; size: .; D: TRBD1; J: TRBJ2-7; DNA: TGCAGCGCCCGGGGACAGGGGGTTTACGAGCAGTACTTC; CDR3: CSARGQGVYEQYF
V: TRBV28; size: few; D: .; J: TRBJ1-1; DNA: TGTGCCAGCAGTTTAATCGTTCGCACTGAAGCTTTCTTT; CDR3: CASSLIVRTEAFF
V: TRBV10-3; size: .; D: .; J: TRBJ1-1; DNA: TGTGCCATCAGTGAGTCTGAGGGCAACACTGAAGCTTTCTTT; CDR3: CAISESEGNTEAFF
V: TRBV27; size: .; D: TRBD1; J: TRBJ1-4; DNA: TGTGCCAGCAGTCCTTCAAACAGGGGCGAAAAACTGTTTTTT; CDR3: CASSPSNRGEKLFF
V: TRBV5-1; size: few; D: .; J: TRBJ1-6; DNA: TGCGCCAGCAGCCTGTCCCTCCAGGGCGGTGGAAATTCACCCCTCCACTTT; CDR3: CASSLSLQGGGNSPLHF
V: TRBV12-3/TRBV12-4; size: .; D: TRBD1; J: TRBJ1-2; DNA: TGTGCCAGCAGACAACCCGGACAGGCATACACCTTC; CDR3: CASRQPGQAYTF
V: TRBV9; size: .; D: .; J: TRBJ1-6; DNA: TGTGCCAGCAGCGTAGAGGGGGTAATCGGTTCACCCCTCCACTTT; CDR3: CASSVEGVIGSPLHF
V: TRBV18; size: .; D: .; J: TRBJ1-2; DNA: TGTGCCAGCTCACCGTTCCAGGACTATGGCTACACCTTC; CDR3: CASSPFQDYGYTF
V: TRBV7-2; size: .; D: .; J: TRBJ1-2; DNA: TGTGCCAGCAGCTCCGGCTATGGCTACACCTTC; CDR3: CASSSGYGYTF
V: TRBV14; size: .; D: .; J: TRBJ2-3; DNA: TGTGCCAGCAGCCATTATGGCACAGATACGCAGTATTTT; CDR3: CASSHYGTDTQYF
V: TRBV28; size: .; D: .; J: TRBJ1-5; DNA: TGTGCCAGCAGTACCCCGGTAGACTTCTCTTATAGCAATCAGCCCCAGCATTTT; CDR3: CASSTPVDFSYSNQPQHF
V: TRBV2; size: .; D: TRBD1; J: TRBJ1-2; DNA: TGTGCCAGCATTCAACAGGGGAACAGCTATGGCTACACCTTC; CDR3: CASIQQGNSYGYTF
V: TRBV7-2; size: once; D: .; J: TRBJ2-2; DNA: TGTGCCAGCAGCTTAGGGAGGGGGCGGAACACCGGGGAGCTGTTTTTT; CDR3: CASSLGRGRNTGELFF
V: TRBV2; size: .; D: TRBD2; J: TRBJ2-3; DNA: TGTGCCAGCAGCCCCGGGACTAGCGGGGGATGGGTAGATACGCAGTATTTT; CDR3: CASSPGTSGGWVDTQYF
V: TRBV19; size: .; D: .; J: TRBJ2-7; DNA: TGTGCCAGTAGTAACCGGGTGGGGGCAGGGCTGGACTACGAGCAGTACTTC; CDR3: CASSNRVGAGLDYEQYF
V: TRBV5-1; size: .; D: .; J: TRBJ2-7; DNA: TGCGCCAGCAGCTTGGCCGGTCGCGGGACTCGGGAGCAGTACTTC; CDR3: CASSLAGRGTREQYF
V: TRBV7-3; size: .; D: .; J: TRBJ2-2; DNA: TGTGCCAGCAGCCAATCAGGGCCGAACACCGGGGAGCTGTTTTTT; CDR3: CASSQSGPNTGELFF
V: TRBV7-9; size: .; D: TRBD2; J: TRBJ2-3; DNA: TGTGCCAGCAGCCTGAGCCTAAAAAGACTAGCGGACCGAGGCGATACGCAGTATTTT; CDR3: CASSLSLKRLADRGDTQYF
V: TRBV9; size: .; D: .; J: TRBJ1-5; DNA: TGTGCCAGCAGCGTAGGAACAGGGACGGGCCATCAGCCCCAGCATTTT; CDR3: CASSVGTGTGHQPQHF
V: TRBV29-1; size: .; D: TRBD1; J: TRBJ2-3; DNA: TGCAGCGTCAAGACAGGGGGCCCAGATACGCAGTATTTT; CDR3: CSVKTGGPDTQYF
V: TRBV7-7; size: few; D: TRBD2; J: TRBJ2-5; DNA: TGTGCTAGCAGCTTAGTTCTGTCGGCGGCGGGAGCAGAGACCCAGTACTTC; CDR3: CASSLVLSAAGAETQYF
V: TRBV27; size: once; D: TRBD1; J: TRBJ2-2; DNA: TGTGCCACAAGACAGGGGGGCATCGTGGACACCGGGGAGCTGTTTTTT; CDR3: CATRQGGIVDTGELFF
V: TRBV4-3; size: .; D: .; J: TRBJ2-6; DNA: TGCGCCAGCAGCCAAGACGGCCCAGGGACACTAGGCTCTGGGGCCAACGTCCTGACTTTC; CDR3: CASSQDGPGTLGSGANVLTF
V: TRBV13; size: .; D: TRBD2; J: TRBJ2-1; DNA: TGTGCCAGCAGCTTAGGGGCTAGCGGGTTCCCCTACAATGAGCAGTTCTTC; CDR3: CASSLGASGFPYNEQFF
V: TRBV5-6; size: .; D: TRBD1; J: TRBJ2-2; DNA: TGTGCCAGCAGCTGGACAGGTCGATCACTGAACACCGGGGAGCTGTTTTTT; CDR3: CASSWTGRSLNTGELFF